The entry below describes one T cell receptor beta chain. The J segment lost 8 bases and the V segment lost 0 bases, leaving 2 bases of the junction unmatched. Germline lookup yields CDR1 SGHTS and CDR2 YDEGEE. The CDR3 contains 13 residues. This entry belongs to a study of cytomegalovirus exposure and HLA in healthy donors. Study-wide context: A prior analysis found around 110 million unique TCR beta sequences from some 200 million T cells.

The PCR was carried out with 60 Vbeta primers and 13 Jbeta primers. Authors' analysis steps: Counted up in a later analysis, unique TCR beta chains came to roughly 80 million, with about 10 million shared. Data came from immunoSEQ multiplex PCR; TCRdb stores just in-frame clones and leaves some out. V and J calls and clone size come straight from that table; D and trimming were deduced from the DNA. The sample has roughly 150,000 clones, around 73% seen once; the top ten hold 5.4%. The sample taken for sequencing was PBMCs. This TCR was sampled from a woman aged 18-30 years in good health and CMV-seropositive. The chain combines TRBV5-8 with TRBJ2-1; TRBD1 aligns across 7 bases. The CDR3 protein is CASSLGQGDEQFF. Here the CDR3 DNA reads TGTGCCAGCAGCTTGGGCCAGGGGGATGAGCAGTTCTTC.